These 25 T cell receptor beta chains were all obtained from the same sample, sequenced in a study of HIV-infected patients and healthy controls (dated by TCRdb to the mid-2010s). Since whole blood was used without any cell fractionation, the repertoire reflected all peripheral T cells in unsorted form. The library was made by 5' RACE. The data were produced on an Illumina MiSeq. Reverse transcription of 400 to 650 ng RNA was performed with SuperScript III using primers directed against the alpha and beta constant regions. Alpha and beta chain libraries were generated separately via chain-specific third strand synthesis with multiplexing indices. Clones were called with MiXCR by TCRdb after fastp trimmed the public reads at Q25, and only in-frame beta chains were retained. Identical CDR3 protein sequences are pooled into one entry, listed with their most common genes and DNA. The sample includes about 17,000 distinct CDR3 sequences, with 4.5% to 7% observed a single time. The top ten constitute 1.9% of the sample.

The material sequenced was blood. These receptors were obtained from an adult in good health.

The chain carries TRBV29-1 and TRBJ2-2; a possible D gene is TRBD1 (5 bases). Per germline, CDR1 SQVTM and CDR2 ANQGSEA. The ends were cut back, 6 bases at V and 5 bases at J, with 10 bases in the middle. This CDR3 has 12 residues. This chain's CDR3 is CSVAGLTGELFF. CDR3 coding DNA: TGCAGCGTAGCAGGGCTTACCGGGGAGCTGTTTTTT.

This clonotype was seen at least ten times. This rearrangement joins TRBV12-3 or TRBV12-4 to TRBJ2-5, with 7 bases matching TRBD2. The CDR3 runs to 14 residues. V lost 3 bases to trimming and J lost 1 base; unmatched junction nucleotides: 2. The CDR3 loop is CASSLSGGQETQYF. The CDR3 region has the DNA TGTGCCAGCAGTTTGTCGGGGGGCCAAGAGACCCAGTACTTC.

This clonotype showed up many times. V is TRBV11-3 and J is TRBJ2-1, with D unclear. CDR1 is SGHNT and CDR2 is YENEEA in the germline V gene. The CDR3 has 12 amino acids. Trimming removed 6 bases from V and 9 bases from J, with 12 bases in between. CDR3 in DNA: TGTGCCAGCAGTCTTCAGTGGAGTGAGCAGTTCTTC. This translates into CASSLQWSEQFF.

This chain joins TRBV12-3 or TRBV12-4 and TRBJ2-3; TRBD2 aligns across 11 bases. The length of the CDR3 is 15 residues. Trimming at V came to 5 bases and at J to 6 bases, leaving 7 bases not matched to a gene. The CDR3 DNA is TGTGCCAGCAGTCCTCGGCTAGCGGGGGGTGATACGCAGTATTTT. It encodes CASSPRLAGGDTQYF.

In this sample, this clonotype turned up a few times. Here the CDR3 reads CASSRVAVDTQYF. In DNA, the CDR3 is TGTGCCAGCAGCCGAGTAGCGGTAGATACGCAGTATTTT. The rearrangement joins TRBV14 to TRBJ2-3; a possible D gene is TRBD2 (6 bases). Trimming removed 4 bases from V and 5 bases from J, with 10 bases in between. The CDR3 totals 13 residues. The V gene's germline CDR1 is SGHDN and CDR2 FVKESK.

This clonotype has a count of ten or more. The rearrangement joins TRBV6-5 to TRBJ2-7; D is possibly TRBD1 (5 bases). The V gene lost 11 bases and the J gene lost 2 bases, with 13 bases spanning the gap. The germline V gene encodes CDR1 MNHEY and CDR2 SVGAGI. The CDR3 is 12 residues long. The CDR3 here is CASRQTTYEQYF. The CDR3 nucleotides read TGTGCCTCCCGACAGACAACCTACGAGCAGTACTTC.

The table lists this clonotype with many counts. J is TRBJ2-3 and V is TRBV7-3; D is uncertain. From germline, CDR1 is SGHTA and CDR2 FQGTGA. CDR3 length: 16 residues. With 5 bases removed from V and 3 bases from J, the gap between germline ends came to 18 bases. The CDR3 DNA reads TGTGCCAGCAGCCCATGGCCCATTACCAGTACAGATACGCAGTATTTT. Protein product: CASSPWPITSTDTQYF. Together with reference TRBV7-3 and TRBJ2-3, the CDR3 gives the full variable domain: GAGVSQTPSNKVTEKGKYVELRCDPISGHTALYWYRQSLGQGPEFLIYFQGTGAADDSGLPNDRFFAVRPEGSVSTLKIQRTERGDSAVYLCASSPWPITSTDTQYFGPGTRLTVL.

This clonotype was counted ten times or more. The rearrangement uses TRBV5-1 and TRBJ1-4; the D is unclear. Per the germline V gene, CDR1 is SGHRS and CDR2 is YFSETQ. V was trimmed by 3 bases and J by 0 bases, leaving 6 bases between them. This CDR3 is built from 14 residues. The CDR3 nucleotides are TGCGCCAGCAGCTCCCAGGCAACTAATGAAAAACTGTTTTTT. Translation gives CASSSQATNEKLFF.

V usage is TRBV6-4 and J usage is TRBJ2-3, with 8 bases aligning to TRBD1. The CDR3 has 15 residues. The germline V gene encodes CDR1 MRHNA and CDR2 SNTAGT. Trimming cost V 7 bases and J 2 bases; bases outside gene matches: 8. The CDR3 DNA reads TGTGCCAGCACCGAGACAGGGGAGAACACAGATACGCAGTATTTT. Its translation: CASTETGENTDTQYF.

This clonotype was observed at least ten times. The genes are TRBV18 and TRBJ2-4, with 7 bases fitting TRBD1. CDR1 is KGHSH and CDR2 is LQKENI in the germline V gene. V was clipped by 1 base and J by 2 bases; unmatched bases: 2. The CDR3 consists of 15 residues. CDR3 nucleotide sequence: TGTGCCAGCTCACCACAGGGGGCATCCAAAAACATTCAGTACTTC. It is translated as CASSPQGASKNIQYF.

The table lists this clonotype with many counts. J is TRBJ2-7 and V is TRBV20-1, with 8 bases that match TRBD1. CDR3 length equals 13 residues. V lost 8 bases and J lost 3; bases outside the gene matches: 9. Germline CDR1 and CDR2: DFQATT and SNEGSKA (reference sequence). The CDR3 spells CSPTRTGNYEQYF. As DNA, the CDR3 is TGCAGTCCTACGAGGACAGGGAACTACGAGCAGTACTTC.

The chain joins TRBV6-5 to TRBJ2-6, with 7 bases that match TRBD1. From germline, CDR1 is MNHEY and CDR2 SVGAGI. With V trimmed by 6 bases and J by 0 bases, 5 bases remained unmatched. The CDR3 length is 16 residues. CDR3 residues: CASSRDSRSGANVLTF. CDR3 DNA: TGTGCCAGCAGCAGGGACAGCCGCTCTGGGGCCAACGTCCTGACTTTC.

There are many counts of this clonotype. CDR3 coding DNA: TGCGCCAGCAGCTCCGGGGTATCCTATGGCTACACCTTC. Protein sequence: CASSSGVSYGYTF. The rearrangement joins TRBV5-1 to TRBJ1-2; D call uncertain. V dropped 3 bases and J dropped 4 bases, with 10 bases sitting between them. The CDR3 has 13 residues. Germline values: CDR1 SGHRS, CDR2 YFSETQ.

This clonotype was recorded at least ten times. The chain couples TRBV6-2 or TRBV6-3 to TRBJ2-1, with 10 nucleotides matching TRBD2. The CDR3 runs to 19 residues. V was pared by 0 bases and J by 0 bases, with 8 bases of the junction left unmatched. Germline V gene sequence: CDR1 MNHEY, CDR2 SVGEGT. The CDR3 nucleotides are TGTGCCAGCAGTTACTCCCGGACTAGCGGCTCTCCCTCCTACAATGAGCAGTTCTTC. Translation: CASSYSRTSGSPSYNEQFF.

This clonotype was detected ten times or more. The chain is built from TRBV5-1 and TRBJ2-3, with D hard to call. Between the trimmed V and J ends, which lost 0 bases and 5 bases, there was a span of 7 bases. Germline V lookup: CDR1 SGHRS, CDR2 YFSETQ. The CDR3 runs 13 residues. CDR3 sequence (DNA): TGCGCCAGCAGCTTGGGTGTGGGAGATACGCAGTATTTT. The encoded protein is CASSLGVGDTQYF.

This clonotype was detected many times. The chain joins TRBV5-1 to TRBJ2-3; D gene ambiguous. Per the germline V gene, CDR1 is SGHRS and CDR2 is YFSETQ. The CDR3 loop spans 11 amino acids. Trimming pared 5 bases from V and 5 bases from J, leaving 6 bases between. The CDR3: CASRLKDTQYF. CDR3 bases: TGCGCCAGCAGGTTGAAAGATACGCAGTATTTT.

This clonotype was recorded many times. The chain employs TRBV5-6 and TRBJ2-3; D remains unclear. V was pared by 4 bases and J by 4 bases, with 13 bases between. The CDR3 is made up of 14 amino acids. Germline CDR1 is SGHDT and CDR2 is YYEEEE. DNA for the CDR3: TGTGCCAGCAGCCCGGAACCAAGAGCAGATACGCAGTATTTT. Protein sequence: CASSPEPRADTQYF.

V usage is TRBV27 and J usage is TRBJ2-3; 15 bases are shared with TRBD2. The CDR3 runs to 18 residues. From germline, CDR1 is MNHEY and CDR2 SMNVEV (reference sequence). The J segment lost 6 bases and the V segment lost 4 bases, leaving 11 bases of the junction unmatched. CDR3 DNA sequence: TGTGCCAGCAGTTGGACTAGCGGGGGGGCCGGATTTGTCGATACGCAGTATTTT. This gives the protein CASSWTSGGAGFVDTQYF.

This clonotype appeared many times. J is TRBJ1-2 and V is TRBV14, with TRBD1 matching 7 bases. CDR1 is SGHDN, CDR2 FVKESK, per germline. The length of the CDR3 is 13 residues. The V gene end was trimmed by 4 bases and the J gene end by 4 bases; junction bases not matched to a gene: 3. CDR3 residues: CASSPPGGYGYTF. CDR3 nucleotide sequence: TGTGCCAGCAGCCCTCCAGGGGGCTATGGCTACACCTTC.

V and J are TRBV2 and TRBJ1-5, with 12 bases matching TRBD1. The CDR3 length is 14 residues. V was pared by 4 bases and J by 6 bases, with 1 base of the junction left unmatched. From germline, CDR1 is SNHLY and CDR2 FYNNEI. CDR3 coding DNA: TGTGCCAGCAGTGGGGACAGGGGGCTTCAGCCCCAGCATTTT. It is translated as CASSGDRGLQPQHF.

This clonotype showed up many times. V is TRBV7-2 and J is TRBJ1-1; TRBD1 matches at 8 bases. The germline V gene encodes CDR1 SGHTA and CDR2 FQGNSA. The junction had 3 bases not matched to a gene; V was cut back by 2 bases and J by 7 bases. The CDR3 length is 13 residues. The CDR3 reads CASSLRTGIEAFF. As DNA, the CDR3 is TGTGCCAGCAGCTTACGGACAGGGATTGAAGCTTTCTTT.

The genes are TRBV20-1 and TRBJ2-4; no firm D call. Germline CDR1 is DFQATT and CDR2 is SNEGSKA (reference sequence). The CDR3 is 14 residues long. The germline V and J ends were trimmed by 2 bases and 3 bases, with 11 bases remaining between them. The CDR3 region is CSARITELKNIQYF. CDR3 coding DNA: TGCAGTGCTAGAATCACAGAGCTCAAAAACATTCAGTACTTC.

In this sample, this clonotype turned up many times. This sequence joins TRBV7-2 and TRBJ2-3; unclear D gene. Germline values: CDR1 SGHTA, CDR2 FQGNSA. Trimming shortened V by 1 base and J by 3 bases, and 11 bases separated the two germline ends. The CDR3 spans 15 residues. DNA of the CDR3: TGTGCCAGCAGCTTAGTCTCCCCGGAGACAGATACGCAGTATTTT. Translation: CASSLVSPETDTQYF.

CDR3: CAISEIQGINQPQHF. CDR3 DNA: TGTGCCATCAGTGAGATTCAAGGGATCAATCAGCCCCAGCATTTT. The chain joins TRBV10-3 to TRBJ1-5, with D uncertain. The germline CDR1 and CDR2 sequences are ENHRY and SYGVKD. The V gene lost 2 bases and the J gene lost 3 bases, with 11 bases spanning the gap. CDR3 size: 15 residues.

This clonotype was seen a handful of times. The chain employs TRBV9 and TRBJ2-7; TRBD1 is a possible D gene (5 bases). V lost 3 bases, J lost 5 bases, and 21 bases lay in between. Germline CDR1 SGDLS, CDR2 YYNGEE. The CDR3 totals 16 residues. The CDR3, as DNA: TGTGCCAGCAGCGCAAGGCCCCAGGGTGTTCGGCACGAGCAGTACTTC. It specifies CASSARPQGVRHEQYF. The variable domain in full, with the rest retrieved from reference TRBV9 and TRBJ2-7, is DSGVTQTPKHLITATGQRVTLRCSPRSGDLSVYWYQQSLDQGLQFLIQYYNGEERAKGNILERFSAQQFPDLHSELNLSSLELGDSALYFCASSARPQGVRHEQYFGPGTRLTVT.